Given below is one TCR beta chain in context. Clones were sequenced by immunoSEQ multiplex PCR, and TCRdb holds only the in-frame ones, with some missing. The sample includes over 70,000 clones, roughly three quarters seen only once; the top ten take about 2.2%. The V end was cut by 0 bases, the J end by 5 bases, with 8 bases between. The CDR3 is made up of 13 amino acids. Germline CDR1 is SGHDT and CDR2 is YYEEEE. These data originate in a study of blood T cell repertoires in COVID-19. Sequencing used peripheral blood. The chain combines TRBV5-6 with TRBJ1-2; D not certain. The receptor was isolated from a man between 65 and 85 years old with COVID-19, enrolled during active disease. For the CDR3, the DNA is TGTGCCAGCAGCTTGGCGCGTGGTTATGGCTACACCTTC. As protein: CASSLARGYGYTF.